This TCR beta chain was observed in a study of T cell changes during pregnancy in multiple sclerosis. Per germline, CDR1 LNHDA and CDR2 SQIVND (reference sequence). The ends lost 10 bases at V and 4 bases at J; junction bases unmatched: 14. The CDR3 is 15 amino acids. Clones were sequenced by immunoSEQ multiplex PCR, and TCRdb holds only the in-frame ones, with some missing. The sample includes tens of thousands of clones, around 89% of them seen just once. This chain uses TRBV19 with TRBJ1-1, with TRBD1 identical over 8 bases. Sequencing was performed on CD4+ T cells from peripheral blood mononuclear cells, taken in the second trimester of pregnancy. The sequence came from a female donor with multiple sclerosis, enrolled in a pregnancy study. CDR3 sequence reads: CATQPKTGAGTEAFF. The CDR3 region has the DNA TGTGCCACCCAGCCGAAGACAGGGGCTGGCACTGAAGCTTTCTTT.